This record covers a single T cell receptor beta chain. What it recognizes is unknown. Using a J-beta primer mix together with a sample-barcoded 5' primer, a second PCR was run for roughly 6 to 12 cycles. MiXCR, applied by TCRdb to the 5' RACE reads, yields one record per CDR3 protein. The sample includes some 640,000 distinct CDR3 sequences, roughly 31% seen only once; the top ten take around 14%. This entry belongs to a study of blood T cells in healthy people across ages. Whole-study results and caveats: Per-million-T-cell TCR beta diversity fell roughly linearly with age.

This CDR3 comprises 16 residues. Trimming removed 3 bases from V and 7 bases from J; junction bases left unmatched: 11. Germline loops: CDR1 LGHNA, CDR2 YNFKEQ. This chain links TRBV4-2 with TRBJ1-4, with TRBD1 matching 7 bases. This TCR was recovered from a woman of 80 years or more in good health. The sample taken for sequencing was blood. This chain's CDR3 is CASSQERQGFSEKLFF. The CDR3 DNA reads TGTGCCAGCAGCCAGGAAAGACAGGGATTTTCTGAAAAACTGTTTTTT.